This T cell receptor beta chain was sequenced during a study of blood T cell repertoires in COVID-19. Assay used: immunoSEQ multiplex PCR; TCRdb lists only in-frame clones, some missing. The table lists 200,000 to 250,000 clones, 84% of them singletons, with about 20% in the top ten. The germline gives CDR1 MNHEY, CDR2 SVGAGI. The length of the CDR3 is 15 residues. V lost 6 bases and J 8 bases, leaving 19 bases between the germline ends. The chain combines TRBV6-5 with TRBJ1-4, with D possibly TRBD1 on 5 matching bases. Sample: peripheral blood. The receptor was derived from a man aged 25-45 years with active or convalescent COVID-19. CDR3 loop: CASSPGRGGVEKLFF. CDR3 DNA sequence: TGTGCCAGCAGCCCGGGGAGGGGCGGGGTCGAAAAACTGTTTTTT.